This T cell receptor (beta chain) was sequenced in a study of breast tumors, draining lymph nodes, adjacent tissues. Axillary draining lymph nodes of breast cancer patients supplied the node samples. TCRdb re-analysed the multiplex PCR reads in MiXCR, keeping a single row per CDR3 protein. The repertoire holds about 110,000 distinct CDR3 sequences, 30% seen once, with under 6.5% in the top ten. About this clonotype itself: Compared with germline, one end of the junction differs, possibly owing to a read error.

Input material: axillary lymph node tissue. This clonotype was sampled from a female donor with breast cancer. Some clones in this sample may be carry-over from other donors' samples.

The CDR3 nucleotides read TGTGCCAGCAGACAAGGGGGCGGGACCCACGAGCAGTCCTTC. Translated, it gives CASRQGGGTHEQSF. This chain connects TRBV7-2 to TRBJ2-7, with TRBD1 as a possible D gene (7 bases). The CDR3 covers 14 residues. The germline gives CDR1 SGHTA, CDR2 FQGNSA.